This TCR beta chain was captured in a study of T cell responses to AZD1222 COVID-19 vaccine (dated by TCRdb to about 2021). Looking at the study overall: AZD1222 recipients with second doses at about 4 weeks or about 12 weeks were pooled, because spike-specific TCR depth and breadth did not differ between schedules. TCR sequencing covered some 240 trial participants: 200 to 220 given two doses of AZD1222 and approximately 25 given two doses of MenACWY control vaccine. Enrollment into the trials was organized by age into subgroups of 18-55, 56-69 and 70-plus years, and those subgroups contained approximately 160, 26 and 62 TCR-sequenced participants, respectively. Overall study results and their limits: Conclusions about previously exposed vaccinees were limited because only a handful of AZD1222 recipients were SARS-CoV-2 seropositive at baseline. Reportedly, close to half of the unique spike-specific TCRs recognized epitopes lying outside the regions that are mutated in the B.1.351 and B.1.1.7 variants. Most participants were white British and females outnumbered males, and the authors suggested that clonal diversity may have been underestimated. Because no day 14 peak-response samples were available, repertoires were characterized only after the peak T cell response. The 56-69-year group was small, and its depth increase did not reach significance, likely because of low power. After two AZD1222 doses, spike-specific TCR breadth and depth were significantly higher than at day 0 and than in MenACWY recipients. CD4 TCRs associated with the vaccine covered the entire spike protein, and the dominant responses were in regions 160-218 and 743-854.

Concerning this clone: Its recognized antigen is unknown. No much larger clone exists at a distance of one base, and base qualities are not known.

The CDR3 regions of human TCRbeta chains were subjected to immunosequencing. In the authors' own workflow: Repertoire TCRs were checked for matches against a reference library of SARS-CoV-2-specific TCRs that had been generated using the MIRA antigen-specificity platform. Breadth meant the fraction of unique TCRs that were SARS-CoV-2-associated, whereas depth meant the fraction of total T cells that were SARS-CoV-2-associated. Each spike-specific TCR was assigned to its reactive spike region and to a CD4 or CD8 class using the MIRA data. Log10-transformed breadth and depth values were compared by one-way ANOVA with Sidak's multiple comparisons tests. The table comes from immuneACCESS by way of TCRdb, which keeps in-frame sequences with V and J called. Part of the clones is missing from these tables; in studies checked, under half for an unresolved V gene and the rest for unknown reasons. D and trimming come from the DNA, and the V and J calls and clone size come from that table. The sample yields about 82,000 clones; over 90% were counted once. Roughly 5% of the sample is held by the ten biggest clonotypes.

The CDR3, from cysteine to phenylalanine, totals 14 residues. The sequence is cut down to CDR3 DNA, 42 bases in frame from base 1. A distance of 9 bases separates the germline ends of V and J, which lose 2 bases and 4 bases respectively. Via the germline V gene, CDR1 is MDHEN and CDR2 SYDVKM. Reading the label with the study, this specimen's time point is: baseline before first vaccination. The vaccinee samples were drawn from two UK trials, COV001 and COV002, one of which was a single-blind randomized controlled phase 2/3 trial testing AZD1222 (ChAdOx1 nCoV-19) in healthy adults. For TCRbeta chain sequencing, PBMC samples were collected from trial participants at day 0 and at day 28 after the second dose.

This receptor was obtained from an adult in good health. The chain uses TRBV28 and TRBJ1-5; the D gene is unclear. The specimen was peripheral blood, collected on day 0 of AZD1222 vaccination. The base sequence is TGTGCCAGCAGTTTAGGTTCCAGAAATCAGCCCCAGCATTTT. Its product reads: CASSLGSRNQPQHF.